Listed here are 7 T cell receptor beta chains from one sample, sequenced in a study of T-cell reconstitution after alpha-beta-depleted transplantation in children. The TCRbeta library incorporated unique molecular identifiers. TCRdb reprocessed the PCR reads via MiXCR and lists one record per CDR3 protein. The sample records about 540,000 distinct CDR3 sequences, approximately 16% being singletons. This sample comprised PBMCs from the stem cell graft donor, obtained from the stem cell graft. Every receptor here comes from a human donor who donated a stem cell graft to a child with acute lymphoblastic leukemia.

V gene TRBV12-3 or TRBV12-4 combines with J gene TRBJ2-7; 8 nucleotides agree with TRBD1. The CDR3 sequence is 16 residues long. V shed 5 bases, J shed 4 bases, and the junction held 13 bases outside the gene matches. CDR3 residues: CASSVGQEGPFYEQYF. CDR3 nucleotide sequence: TGTGCCAGCAGTGTGGGACAGGAGGGACCTTTTTACGAGCAGTACTTC.

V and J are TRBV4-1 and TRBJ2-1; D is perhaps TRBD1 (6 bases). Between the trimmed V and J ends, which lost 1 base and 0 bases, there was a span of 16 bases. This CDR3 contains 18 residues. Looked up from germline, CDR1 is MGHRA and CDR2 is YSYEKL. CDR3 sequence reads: CASSQGLYRVSSYNEQFF. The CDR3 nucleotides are TGCGCCAGCAGCCAAGGCCTCTACAGGGTGAGCTCCTACAATGAGCAGTTCTTC.

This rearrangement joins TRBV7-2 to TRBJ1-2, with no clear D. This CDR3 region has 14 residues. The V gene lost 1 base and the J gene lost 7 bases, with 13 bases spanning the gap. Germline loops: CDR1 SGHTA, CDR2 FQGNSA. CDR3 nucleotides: TGTGCCAGCAGCTTAGTGGGCGGGAAGATTGGCTACACCTTC. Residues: CASSLVGGKIGYTF. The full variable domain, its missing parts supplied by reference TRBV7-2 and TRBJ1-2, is GAGVSQSPSNKVTEKGKDVELRCDPISGHTALYWYRQSLGQGLEFLIYFQGNSAPDKSGLPSDRFSAERTGGSVSTLTIQRTQQEDSAVYLCASSLVGGKIGYTFGSGTRLTVV.

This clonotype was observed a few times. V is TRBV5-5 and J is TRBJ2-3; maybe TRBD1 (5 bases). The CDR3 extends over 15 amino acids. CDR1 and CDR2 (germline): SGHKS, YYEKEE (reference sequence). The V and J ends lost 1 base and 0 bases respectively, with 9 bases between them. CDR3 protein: CASSLPRASTDTQYF. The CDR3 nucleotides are TGTGCCAGCAGCTTGCCCAGGGCTAGCACAGATACGCAGTATTTT.

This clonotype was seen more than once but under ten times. The CDR3 nucleotides are TGCAGCGTCCCGGGCTGGCCTAACACTGAAGCTTTCTTT. Amino acid sequence: CSVPGWPNTEAFF. The chain employs TRBV29-1 and TRBJ1-1; D ambiguous. The germline V and J ends were trimmed by 6 bases and 2 bases, with 13 bases remaining between them. This CDR3 spans 13 amino acids. Per the germline V gene, CDR1 is SQVTM and CDR2 is ANQGSEA.

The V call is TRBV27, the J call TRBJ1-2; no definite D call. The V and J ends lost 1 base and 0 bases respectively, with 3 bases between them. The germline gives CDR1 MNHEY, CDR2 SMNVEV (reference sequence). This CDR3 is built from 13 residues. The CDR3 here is CASSLFPNYGYTF. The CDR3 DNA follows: TGTGCCAGCAGTTTATTCCCTAACTATGGCTACACCTTC.

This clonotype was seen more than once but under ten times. DNA of the CDR3: TGTGCCAGTAGTCCCCTTAGCGGGAGGGCCACCTACGAGCAGTACTTC. This codes for CASSPLSGRATYEQYF. This chain joins TRBV19 and TRBJ2-7, with TRBD2 matching over 11 bases. There are 16 residues in the CDR3. The junction had 8 bases not matched to a gene; V was cut back by 5 bases and J by 2 bases. The germline V gene encodes CDR1 LNHDA and CDR2 SQIVND (reference sequence).